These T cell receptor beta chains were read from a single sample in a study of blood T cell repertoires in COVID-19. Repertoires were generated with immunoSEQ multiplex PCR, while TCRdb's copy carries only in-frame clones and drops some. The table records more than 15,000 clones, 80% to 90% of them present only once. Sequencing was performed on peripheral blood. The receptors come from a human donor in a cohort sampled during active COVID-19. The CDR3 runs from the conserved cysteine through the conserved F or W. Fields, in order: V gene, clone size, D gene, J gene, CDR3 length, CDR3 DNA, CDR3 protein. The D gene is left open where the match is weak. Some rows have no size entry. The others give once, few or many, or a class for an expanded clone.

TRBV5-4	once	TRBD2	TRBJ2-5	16	TGTGCCAGCAGCAGAGATAGCGGGAGACCGCGGGAGACCCAGTACTTC	CASSRDSGRPRETQYF
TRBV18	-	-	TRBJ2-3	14	TGTGCCAGCTCAGAGAGGGATTTAACAGATACGCAGTATTTT	CASSERDLTDTQYF
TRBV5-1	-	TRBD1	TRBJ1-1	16	TGCGCCAGCAGCCTTCGACCGACAGGGGAATTCCCTGAAGCTTTCTTT	CASSLRPTGEFPEAFF
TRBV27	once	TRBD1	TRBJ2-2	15	TGTGCCAGCACTGGGACAGGGGGTAACACCGGGGAGCTGTTTTTT	CASTGTGGNTGELFF
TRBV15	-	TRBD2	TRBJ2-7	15	TGTGCCACCAGCCTTGAGAGCGGGAGATCACACGAGCAGTACTTC	CATSLESGRSHEQYF
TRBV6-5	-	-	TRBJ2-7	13	TGTGTCAGCGGCGGGGCGGAGACCTACGAGCAGTACTTC	CVSGGAETYEQYF
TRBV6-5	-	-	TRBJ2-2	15	TGTGCCAGCAGAGGACTCAGATTGAACACCGGGGAGCTGTTTTTT	CASRGLRLNTGELFF
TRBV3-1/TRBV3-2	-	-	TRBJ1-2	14	TGTGCCAGCAGCCAGGAGGGGATCGTGCGCGGCTACACCTTC	CASSQEGIVRGYTF
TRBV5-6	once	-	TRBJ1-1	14	TGTGCCAGCACCTTCTACTCTCGGAACACTGAAGCTTTCTTT	CASTFYSRNTEAFF
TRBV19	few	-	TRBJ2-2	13	TGTGCCACCCCCCGGGTAGACACCGGGGAGCTGTTTTTT	CATPRVDTGELFF
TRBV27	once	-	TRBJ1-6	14	TGTGCCAGCAGCCTAATGGGGCGGGAATCACCCCTCCACTTT	CASSLMGRESPLHF
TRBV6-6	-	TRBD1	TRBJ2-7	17	TGTGCCAGCAGTCAGCACCTAGGGACAGGGAGCTCCTACGAGCAGTACTTC	CASSQHLGTGSSYEQYF
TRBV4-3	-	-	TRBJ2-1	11	TGCGCCAGCAGCCACAGCAGGGAGCAGTTCTTC	CASSHSREQFF
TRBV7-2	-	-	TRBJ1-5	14	TGTGCCAGCAGCACACAGGGTTACAATCAGCCCCAGCATTTT	CASSTQGYNQPQHF